This T cell receptor beta chain was recorded in a study of identical twins (dated by TCRdb to about 2016). About the full investigation: To test whether fetal clonotypes persist, the study used deep sequencing on TCR alpha and beta repertoires from monozygotic twins, unrelated adults of various ages, and cord blood. Replicate twin experiments were performed at different times using different library preparation protocols to rule out contamination.

The library was made by 5' RACE. Instrument on record: Illumina HiSeq 2000. A universal primer binding site was introduced by template switching, and a unique molecular identifier was present in the final cDNA, enabling accurate counting of TCR cDNA molecules. Specific primers in the conserved constant-segment region were used to synthesize first-strand cDNA for TCR alpha and beta chains. Each cDNA library was double barcoded, with a SMART-Mk sample barcode plus Illumina barcodes, to control for contamination. Two successive PCR steps introduced TruSeq adapter sequences along with Illumina sample barcodes. The TCR alpha and beta cDNA libraries were sequenced on the Illumina HiSeq platform using custom primers. As for how the authors treated the data: MiGEC processed the raw reads to extract unique molecular identifiers, while MiXCR was used to determine the CDR3 positions. Recombination models were inferred per individual with the repgenHMM and IGoR tools using an EM algorithm. The tcR package in R was used for shared clonotype analysis, with sharing normalized by the product of cloneset sizes. Out-of-frame nonproductive sequences were analyzed to study raw recombination free of thymic and clonal selection effects. TCRdb took the public reads, trimmed them with fastp at Q25, ran MiXCR for clone calling and kept in-frame beta chains. Merged by CDR3 protein, the rows form single entries marked with the most common genes and DNA. V and J calls and clone size were set by TCRdb, not the authors. For this sample the table gives roughly 720,000 distinct CDR3 sequences, of which about 20% were detected only once. Of the sample, over 10% is held by the ten largest clones.

Trimmed from V: 2 bases; trimmed from J: 8 bases; junction bases lacking a gene match: 12. From the cysteine through the phenylalanine, the CDR3 covers 15 amino acids. Just CDR3 DNA is preserved here, 45 bases in frame from base 1. For CDR1 and CDR2, the germline V gene (reference sequence) lists SGHKS and YYEKEE. The paper as a whole reports these results and caveats: Out-of-frame TCR alpha sequences shared between twins showed an excess of low generation-probability sequences compared with coincidental sharing between unrelated individuals. In monozygotic twins, recombination models systematically underestimated out-of-frame TCR alpha sharing, but the models matched the sharing seen between unrelated individuals. Fewer insertions were carried by abundant cord blood beta clonotypes, a similar but weaker trend appeared in young adult naive repertoires, and no such trend appeared in memory repertoires. Conclusions relied on cross-sectional statistical analysis, since the same donors could not be followed over many years. The excess sharing between twins in beta out-of-frame sequences was weaker because fewer shared sequences reduced the signal-to-noise ratio. Invariant T cells such as MAIT and iNKT could partly confound zero-insertion analyses, although diverse VJ usage argued against such confounding for most clonotypes.

This clonotype is a singleton in its sample. Which antigen it targets is not known. The sample holds no much larger clone one base away, and base qualities are not on file. One read provides weak support. Every donor was a healthy Caucasian. The twin cohort comprised three pairs of female monozygotic twins, all aged roughly 18 to 30 years. Peripheral blood mononuclear cells were the source from which RNA for the TCR libraries was isolated. These data were also filed under a second study, of T cells expressing NK-cell markers. As described in the second report: TCR beta-chain repertoires were profiled in sorted CD3+CD56+NKG2C+, CD3+CD56+NKG2C- and CD3+CD56-NKG2C+ T-cell subsets from several donors. Seven of the eight sequenced donors were HCMV-seropositive and one was HCMV-seronegative. In several experiments an anti-gammadeltaTCR antibody was added to restrict sorting to alphabetaTCR-expressing T cells. For several donors, the dominant CD3+CD56+NKG2C+ clonotypes were among the top 10 CD8+ clonotypes and accounted for about 1.0-7.0% of CD8+ T cells. Those dominant clonotypes were again the most abundant among CD3+CD56-NKG2C+ cells in a handful of donors, at roughly 25-65%. It remained unclear whether the expanded NKG2C-expressing T cell clones were specific for HCMV antigens. All eight donors whose samples were sequenced were randomly selected healthy volunteers, three of them men and five women. A commercial ELISA kit detecting HCMV-specific IgG in serum was used to determine HCMV serostatus. For several donors, unsorted PBMC were also used to sequence bulk peripheral blood T-cell repertoires. MIGEC was used to demultiplex reads and group the reads by UMI, and MiTCR was used to assemble and quantify clonotypes. Only TCR cDNA sequences supported by at least two reads were kept to exclude erroneous sequences. The tcR package was used for downstream repertoire analysis, with clonotypes matched between fractions based on CDR3 nucleotide sequence plus V segment. Antigen specificity was annotated against VDJdb with VDJmatch, allowing one amino acid substitution in CDR3.

The sample consisted of PBMCs. The sequence was obtained from a young woman in good health. The chain uses TRBV5-5 and TRBJ1-2; the central 7 bases match TRBD1. The CDR3 has the sequence CASSFFDRVTSGYTF. The sequenced DNA is TGTGCCAGCAGCTTTTTCGACAGGGTAACTTCAGGCTACACCTTC.